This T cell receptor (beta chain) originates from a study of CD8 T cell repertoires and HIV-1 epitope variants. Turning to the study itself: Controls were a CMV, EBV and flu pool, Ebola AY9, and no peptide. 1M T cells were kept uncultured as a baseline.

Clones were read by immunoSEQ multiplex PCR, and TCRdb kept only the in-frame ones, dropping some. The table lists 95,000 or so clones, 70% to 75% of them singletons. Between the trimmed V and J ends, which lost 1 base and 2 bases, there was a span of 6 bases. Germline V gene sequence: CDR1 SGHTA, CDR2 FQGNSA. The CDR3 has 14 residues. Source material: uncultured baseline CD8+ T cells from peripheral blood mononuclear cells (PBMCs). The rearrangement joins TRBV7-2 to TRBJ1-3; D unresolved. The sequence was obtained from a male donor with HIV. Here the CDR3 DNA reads TGTGCCAGCAGCTTAGGAAGCGCTGGAAACACCATATATTTT. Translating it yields CASSLGSAGNTIYF.